This T cell receptor beta chain originates from a study of T cells of healthy individuals. At least ten counts were recorded for this clonotype. Trimming stripped 0 bases from V and 4 bases from J, with 11 bases between. The CDR3 contains 15 residues. Germline CDR1 reads SGHRS; CDR2 reads YFSETQ. TCRdb independently ran MiXCR on the 5' RACE reads; one entry per CDR3 protein. The table has 63,000 or so distinct CDR3 sequences, roughly 15% seen once. The sequence derives from a human donor in good health. The chain employs TRBV5-1 and TRBJ2-4; the D gene could be TRBD1 or TRBD2 (5 bases each). This CDR3 reads CASSLAGTAKNIQYF. CDR3 coding DNA: TGCGCCAGCAGCTTGGCCGGGACGGCAAAAAACATTCAGTACTTC.